The rows below give T cell receptor beta chains drawn from one sample of a study of OX40 agonist ivuxolimab in advanced cancers. Produced via immunoSEQ multiplex PCR; TCRdb's table is partial and in-frame only. The table includes under 20,000 clones, over 70% detected once. Sequencing was performed on CD4+ or CD8+ T cells sorted from blood, taken in a trial of the OX40 agonist ivuxolimab. These receptor sequences come from an adult with an advanced solid tumor such as melanoma, head and neck, liver or kidney cancer. Both conserved end residues are part of each CDR3. Each record gives: V gene, clone size, D gene, J gene, CDR3 length, CDR3 DNA, CDR3 protein. A D gene is named only where the DNA matches it firmly. Clone size, where shown, is once, few, many, or a class for clones that have expanded.

TRBV21-1	NA	NA	TRBJ1-1	21	TGTGCCAGCAGCAAAGTGGGGGTCCCAAAATCCCGAAAAAACCCGAACACTGAAGCTTTCTTT	CASSKVGVPKSRKNPNTEAFF
TRBV7-8	NA	NA	TRBJ1-5	14	TGTGCCAGCAGCCCGGATTGGCGGGATCAGCCCCAGCATTTT	CASSPDWRDQPQHF
TRBV7-9	NA	TRBD2	TRBJ2-5	14	TGTGCCAGCAGCCGGGCGGGAGTCCAAGAGACCCAGTACTTC	CASSRAGVQETQYF
TRBV27	NA	NA	TRBJ1-2	13	TGTGCCAGCAGTTTAGGGCAGGGCTATGGCTACACCTTC	CASSLGQGYGYTF
TRBV28	large	NA	TRBJ2-2	12	TGTGCCAGCGGGAGTGACACCGGGGAGCTGTTTTTT	CASGSDTGELFF
TRBV15	NA	TRBD1	TRBJ1-1	17	TGTGCCACCAGCAGAGAGGGTGTGGGGACAGGGAGGATTGAAGCTTTCTTT	CATSREGVGTGRIEAFF
TRBV27	NA	TRBD1	TRBJ2-3	17	TGTGCCAGCAGTTTATCGTTGGGACAGCCACACACAGATACGCAGTATTTT	CASSLSLGQPHTDTQYF
TRBV6-5	NA	TRBD2	TRBJ2-1	15	TGTGCCAGCAGTTACTCCCCTAGCGGGACCAATGAGCAGTTCTTC	CASSYSPSGTNEQFF
TRBV7-9	NA	NA	TRBJ1-3	14	TGTGCCAGCAGCTTGGTTGAGGGAGGAAACACCATATATTTT	CASSLVEGGNTIYF
TRBV5-6	NA	TRBD1	TRBJ2-5	13	TGTGCCAGCAGCCCTACAGGGGGAGAGACCCAGTACTTC	CASSPTGGETQYF
TRBV29-1	NA	NA	TRBJ1-4	15	TGCAGCGTTGAAGATCCGCAGGGTTCTAATGAAAAACTGTTTTTT	CSVEDPQGSNEKLFF
TRBV19	NA	NA	TRBJ2-2	13	TGTGCCAGTAGTATCGGGTACACCGGGGAGCTGTTTTTT	CASSIGYTGELFF
TRBV6-5	NA	TRBD2	TRBJ2-3	16	TGTGCCAGCAGTTACGGGGGGGAGGGCTACACAGATACGCAGTATTTT	CASSYGGEGYTDTQYF
TRBV6-1	medium-sized	NA	TRBJ2-7	14	TGTGCCAGCAGTGTACAAGGGACATTCTACGAGCAGTACTTC	CASSVQGTFYEQYF
TRBV5-5	NA	NA	TRBJ1-2	12	TGTGCCAGCATGGGGAGGGGGGACGGCTACACCTTC	CASMGRGDGYTF
TRBV28	NA	TRBD1	TRBJ1-2	14	TGTGCCAGCAGTCCGGGACAGGGGTTCGTAGGCTACACCTTC	CASSPGQGFVGYTF
TRBV11-1	NA	NA	TRBJ2-5	14	TGTGCCAGCAGCTTAGATTGGGCGGAAGAGACCCAGTACTTC	CASSLDWAEETQYF
TRBV5-1	NA	NA	TRBJ2-1	14	TGCGCCAGCAGTTTCGGGGCTTTACAGGAAGGGCAGTTCTTC	CASSFGALQEGQFF
TRBV2	NA	TRBD1	TRBJ2-7	16	TGTGCCAGCAGTGACGCCGGGACAGGGGGGACATACGAGCAGTACTTC	CASSDAGTGGTYEQYF
TRBV14	NA	TRBD1	TRBJ1-2	16	TGTGCCAGCAGCCAAGAAGGGACAGCATTTAACTATGGCTACACCTTC	CASSQEGTAFNYGYTF
TRBV30	NA	TRBD2	TRBJ2-1	13	TGTGCCTGGAGGGGACTAGGGGCCCATGAGCAGTTCTTC	CAWRGLGAHEQFF
TRBV5-8	once	NA	TRBJ1-1	16	TGTGCCAGCAGCTTGGCAGCCCTGGGGCGGAACGCTGAAGCTTTCTTT	CASSLAALGRNAEAFF
TRBV9	NA	TRBD2	TRBJ2-1	16	TGTGCCAGCAGCGCAAGCGGGGGGGTCACCTACAATGAGCAGTTCTTC	CASSASGGVTYNEQFF
TRBV4-3	NA	NA	TRBJ1-2	15	TGCGCCAGCAGCCAAGATCCGGACCCTAGCGGTGGCTACACCTTC	CASSQDPDPSGGYTF
TRBV7-2	few	NA	TRBJ2-1	17	TGTGCCAGCAGCTTACAGGGGGGTACCCGCTCCTACAATGAGCAGTTCTTC	CASSLQGGTRSYNEQFF
TRBV7-7	NA	TRBD1	TRBJ1-1	13	TGTGCCAGCAGCTTAGGGCCGGGACAGGTGGCTTTCTTT	CASSLGPGQVAFF
TRBV19	NA	TRBD2	TRBJ2-2	14	TGTGCCAGTAGGACCGGGGGGGTTACCGGGGAGCTGTTTTTT	CASRTGGVTGELFF
TRBV27	NA	NA	TRBJ2-1	14	TGTGCCAGCAGTTGGGGGGGCCCTAACAATGAGCAGTTCTTC	CASSWGGPNNEQFF
TRBV28	NA	NA	TRBJ2-3	16	TGTGCCAGCAGTCCCCAGGGGGGTTTTCCCACAGATACGCAGTATTTT	CASSPQGGFPTDTQYF
TRBV27	NA	NA	TRBJ2-7	13	TGTGCCAGCAGTTTAAGACCGTGGTACGAGCAGTACTTC	CASSLRPWYEQYF
TRBV4-1	few	NA	TRBJ1-1	14	TGCGCCAGCAGCCTGGAGAGCATGAACACTGAAGCTTTCTTT	CASSLESMNTEAFF
TRBV27	NA	NA	TRBJ2-7	14	TGTGCCAGCAGTCGTACAGATACCACCTACGAGCAGTACTTC	CASSRTDTTYEQYF
TRBV11-2	NA	TRBD1	TRBJ1-4	15	TGTGCCAGCAGCGCACCAGACAGGGGGCCTGAAAAACTGTTTTTT	CASSAPDRGPEKLFF
TRBV6-5	NA	TRBD1	TRBJ1-1	15	TGTGCCAGCAGTTACTCAGAGGGGGCGGGCACTGAAGCTTTCTTT	CASSYSEGAGTEAFF
TRBV11-2	NA	NA	TRBJ2-7	13	TGTGCCAGCAGCTTAGATCCCGCCTACGAGCAGTACTTC	CASSLDPAYEQYF
TRBV6-5	once	TRBD1	TRBJ1-1	16	TGTGCCAGCAGTTACGGGACAGGGGGCGCGGGCACTGAAGCTTTCTTT	CASSYGTGGAGTEAFF
TRBV5-4	few	NA	TRBJ2-5	13	TGTGCCAGCAGCTTTCGGCCTCAAGAGACCCAGTACTTC	CASSFRPQETQYF
TRBV13	few	TRBD2	TRBJ2-7	15	TGTGCCAGCAGCTCCGGACTAGCGGCGCCCTACGAGCAGTACTTC	CASSSGLAAPYEQYF
TRBV5-6	NA	NA	TRBJ1-4	14	TGTGCCAGCAGCTTAGGGACCGGGTATGAAAAACTGTTTTTT	CASSLGTGYEKLFF
TRBV5-8	NA	TRBD1	TRBJ1-4	15	TGTGCCAGCAGCCCTGGGACAGGAACTAATGAAAAACTGTTTTTT	CASSPGTGTNEKLFF
TRBV7-3	NA	NA	TRBJ2-3	12	TGTGCCAGCAGCTCCCCGAGTGATACGCAGTATTTT	CASSSPSDTQYF
TRBV28	NA	NA	TRBJ1-4	16	TGTGCCAGCAGTTTCAGGACAGAAGCAACTAATGAAAAACTGTTTTTT	CASSFRTEATNEKLFF
TRBV28	NA	NA	TRBJ1-2	15	TGTGCCAGCAGACTAAGGGGGGGTTTTGGCTATGGCTACACCTTC	CASRLRGGFGYGYTF
TRBV7-9	few	TRBD2	TRBJ2-7	14	TGTGCCAGCAGCCACCCGGGGGGAGCCTACGAGCAGTACTTC	CASSHPGGAYEQYF
TRBV7-9	NA	NA	TRBJ1-2	14	TGTGCCAGCAGCCCCGTAACAGGGAACTATGGCTACACCTTC	CASSPVTGNYGYTF
TRBV5-6	few	NA	TRBJ2-5	15	TGTGCCAGCAGCTTGTTACGACAGATCCAAGAGACCCAGTACTTC	CASSLLRQIQETQYF
TRBV14	few	NA	TRBJ2-7	14	TGTGCCAGCAGCTCACCGTTATTCTCCTACGAGCAGTACTTC	CASSSPLFSYEQYF
TRBV27	NA	NA	TRBJ1-5	13	TGTGCCAGCAGTTTGGCATTTTTACAGCCCCAGCATTTT	CASSLAFLQPQHF
TRBV4-1	NA	NA	TRBJ2-7	13	TGCGCCAGCAGCCAGCCATGGGGCTACGAGCAGTACTTC	CASSQPWGYEQYF
TRBV2	NA	NA	TRBJ2-5	13	TGTGCCAGCAGTCCCAAGGGGGGGGAGACCCAGTACTTC	CASSPKGGETQYF
TRBV27	NA	NA	TRBJ2-3	11	TGTGCCAGCGGAAACACAGATACGCAGTATTTT	CASGNTDTQYF
TRBV19	NA	TRBD1	TRBJ1-1	19	TGTGCCAGTAGTAAGTCAGGCATTGGACAGGGGGCTGTCGGCACTGAAGCTTTCTTT	CASSKSGIGQGAVGTEAFF
TRBV19	NA	NA	TRBJ2-1	17	TGTGCCAGTAGTATAGATTCGGGACTCGACGTCTACAATGAGCAGTTCTTC	CASSIDSGLDVYNEQFF